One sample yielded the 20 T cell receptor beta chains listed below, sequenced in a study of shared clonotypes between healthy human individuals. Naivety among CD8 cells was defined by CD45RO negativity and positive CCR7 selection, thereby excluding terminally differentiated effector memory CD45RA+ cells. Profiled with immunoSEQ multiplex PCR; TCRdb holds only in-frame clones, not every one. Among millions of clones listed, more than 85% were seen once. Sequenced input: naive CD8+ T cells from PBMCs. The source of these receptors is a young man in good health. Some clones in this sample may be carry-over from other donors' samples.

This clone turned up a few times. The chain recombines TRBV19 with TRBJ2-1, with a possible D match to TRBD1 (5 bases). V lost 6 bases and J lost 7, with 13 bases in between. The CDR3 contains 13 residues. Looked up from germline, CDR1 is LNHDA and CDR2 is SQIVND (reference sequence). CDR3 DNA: TGTGCCAGTAGCCCAGGGATGGCAAATGAGCAGTTCTTC. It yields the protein CASSPGMANEQFF.

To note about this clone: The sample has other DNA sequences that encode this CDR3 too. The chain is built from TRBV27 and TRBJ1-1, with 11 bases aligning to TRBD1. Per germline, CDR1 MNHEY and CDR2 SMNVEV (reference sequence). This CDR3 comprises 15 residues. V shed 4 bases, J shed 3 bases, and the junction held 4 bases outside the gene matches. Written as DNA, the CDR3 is TGTGCCAGCAGTTCCCGGGACAGGGGGTACACTGAAGCTTTCTTT. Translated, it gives CASSSRDRGYTEAFF.

CDR3 coding DNA: TGTGCCAGCAGCTTACCGGGAGGACAGAACATTCAGTACTTC. This translates into CASSLPGGQNIQYF. The chain joins TRBV7-9 to TRBJ2-4; tentative D call: TRBD2 (7 bases). V was pared by 2 bases and J by 7 bases, with 12 bases between. The CDR3 is 14 amino acids. The germline V gene has CDR1 SEHNR and CDR2 FQNEAQ (reference sequence).

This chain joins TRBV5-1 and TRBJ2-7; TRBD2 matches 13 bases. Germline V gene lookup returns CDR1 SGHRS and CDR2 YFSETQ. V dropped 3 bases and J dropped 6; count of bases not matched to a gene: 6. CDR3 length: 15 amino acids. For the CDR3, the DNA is TGCGCCAGCAGCTACACTAGCGGGAGGGTTGGCGAGCAGTACTTC. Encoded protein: CASSYTSGRVGEQYF.

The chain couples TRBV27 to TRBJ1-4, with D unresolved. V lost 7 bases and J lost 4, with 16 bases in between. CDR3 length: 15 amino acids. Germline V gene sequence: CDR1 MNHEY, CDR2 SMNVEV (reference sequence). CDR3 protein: CASTQRGRVNEKLFF. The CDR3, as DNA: TGTGCCAGCACTCAACGGGGTAGGGTTAATGAAAAACTGTTTTTT.

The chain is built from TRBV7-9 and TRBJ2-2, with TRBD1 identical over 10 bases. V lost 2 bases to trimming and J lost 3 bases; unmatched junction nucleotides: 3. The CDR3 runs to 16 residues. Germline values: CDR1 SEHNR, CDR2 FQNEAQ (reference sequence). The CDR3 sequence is CASSLRDRGDTGELFF. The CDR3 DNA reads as TGTGCCAGCAGCTTAAGGGACAGGGGCGACACCGGGGAGCTGTTTTTT. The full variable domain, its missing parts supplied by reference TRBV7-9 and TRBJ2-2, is DTGVSQNPRHKITKRGQNVTFRCDPISEHNRLYWYRQTLGQGPEFLTYFQNEAQLEKSRLLSDRFSAERPKGSFSTLEIQRTEQGDSAMYLCASSLRDRGDTGELFFGEGSRLTVL.

The CDR3 nucleotides are TGTGCCAGCAGCGTACCCATAACTAGCGGAGGGGGACTACTATACAATGAGCAGTTCTTC. It encodes CASSVPITSGGGLLYNEQFF. This chain uses TRBV9 with TRBJ2-1; 8 nucleotides match TRBD2. The germline gives CDR1 SGDLS, CDR2 YYNGEE. V trimming: 1 base; J trimming: 4 bases; junction bases outside the gene matches: 19. The CDR3 covers 20 residues.

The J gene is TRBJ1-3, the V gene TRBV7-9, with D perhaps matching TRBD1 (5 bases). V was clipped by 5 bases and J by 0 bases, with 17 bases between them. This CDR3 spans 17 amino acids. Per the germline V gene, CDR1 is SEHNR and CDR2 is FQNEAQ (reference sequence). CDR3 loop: CASSREGVVNSGNTIYF. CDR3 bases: TGTGCCAGCAGCCGAGAAGGGGTTGTGAACTCTGGAAACACCATATATTTT. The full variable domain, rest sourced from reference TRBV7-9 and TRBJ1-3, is DTGVSQNPRHKITKRGQNVTFRCDPISEHNRLYWYRQTLGQGPEFLTYFQNEAQLEKSRLLSDRFSAERPKGSFSTLEIQRTEQGDSAMYLCASSREGVVNSGNTIYFGEGSWLTVV.

The CDR3 DNA sequence: TGTGCCAGCAGCTTCCCTGGGAGAGGTTCAGGCTCCTACAATGAGCAGTTCTTC. It specifies CASSFPGRGSGSYNEQFF. This rearrangement joins TRBV11-1 to TRBJ2-1; possibly TRBD2 for D (5 bases). The CDR3 runs to 18 residues. Deletions cut 3 bases from V and 0 bases from J, with 18 bases between. Looked up from germline, CDR1 is SGHAT and CDR2 is FQDESV (reference sequence).

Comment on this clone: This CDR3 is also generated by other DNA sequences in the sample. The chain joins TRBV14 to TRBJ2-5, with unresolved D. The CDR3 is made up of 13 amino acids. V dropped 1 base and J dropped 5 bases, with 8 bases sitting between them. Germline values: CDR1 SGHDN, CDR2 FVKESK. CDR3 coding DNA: TGTGCCAGCAGCCAAGGCTTTGGCGAGACCCAGTACTTC. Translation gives CASSQGFGETQYF.

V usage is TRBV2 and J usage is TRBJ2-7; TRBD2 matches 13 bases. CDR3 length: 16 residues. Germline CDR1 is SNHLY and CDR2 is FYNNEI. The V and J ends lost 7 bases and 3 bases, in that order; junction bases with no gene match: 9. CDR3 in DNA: TGTGCCAGCAACCCGGGACTAGCGGGATTCCACTACGAGCAGTACTTC. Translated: CASNPGLAGFHYEQYF.

The CDR3 protein is CASSGVDRGLSNYGYTF. In nucleotides, the CDR3 is TGTGCCAGCAGTGGGGTGGACAGGGGTTTGTCTAACTATGGCTACACCTTC. The chain has TRBV2 and TRBJ1-2, with TRBD1 matching 9 bases. The V gene's germline CDR1 is SNHLY and CDR2 FYNNEI. The CDR3 spans 17 residues. After removal of 4 bases from V and 0 bases from J, the junction contained 9 bases not matched to a gene.

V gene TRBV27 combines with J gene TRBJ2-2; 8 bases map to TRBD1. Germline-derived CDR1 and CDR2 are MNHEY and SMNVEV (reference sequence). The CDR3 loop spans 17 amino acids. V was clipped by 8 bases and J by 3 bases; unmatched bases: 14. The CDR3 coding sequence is TGTGCCAGCGCACCCTCACAGGGGGAGGTCGACACCGGGGAGCTGTTTTTT. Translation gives CASAPSQGEVDTGELFF.

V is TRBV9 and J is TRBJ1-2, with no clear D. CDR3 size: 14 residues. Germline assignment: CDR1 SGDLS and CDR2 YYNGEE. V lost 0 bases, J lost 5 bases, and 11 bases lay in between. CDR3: CASSVEASRYGYTF. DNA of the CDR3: TGTGCCAGCAGCGTAGAGGCGTCTAGGTATGGCTACACCTTC.

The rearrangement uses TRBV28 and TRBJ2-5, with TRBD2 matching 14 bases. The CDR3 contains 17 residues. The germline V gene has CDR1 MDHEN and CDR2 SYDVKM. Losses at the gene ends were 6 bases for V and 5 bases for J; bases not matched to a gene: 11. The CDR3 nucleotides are TGTGCCAGCAGCCGGGGACTAGCGGGAGTAGGGTACGAGACCCAGTACTTC. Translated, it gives CASSRGLAGVGYETQYF.

This CDR3 reads CASSPHAGVGEDGYTF. As DNA, the CDR3 is TGTGCCAGCAGTCCCCACGCAGGGGTAGGGGAAGATGGCTACACCTTC. The chain carries TRBV28 and TRBJ1-2; D may be TRBD1 (6 bases). Germline V gene sequence: CDR1 MDHEN, CDR2 SYDVKM. The CDR3 contains 16 residues. The V end lost 5 bases, the J end lost 6 bases, and 22 bases lay between the germline ends.

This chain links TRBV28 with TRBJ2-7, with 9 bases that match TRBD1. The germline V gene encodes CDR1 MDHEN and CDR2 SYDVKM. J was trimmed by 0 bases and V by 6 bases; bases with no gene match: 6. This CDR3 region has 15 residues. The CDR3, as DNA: TGTGCCAGCAGGACGTTACAGGGGGCCTCCTACGAGCAGTACTTC. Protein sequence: CASRTLQGASYEQYF.

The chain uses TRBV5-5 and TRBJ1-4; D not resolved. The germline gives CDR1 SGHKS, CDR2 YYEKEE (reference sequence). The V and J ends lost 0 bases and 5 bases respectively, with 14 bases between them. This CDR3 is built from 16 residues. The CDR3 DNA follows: TGTGCCAGCAGCTTGGACTTAGGGAACTTAAATGAAAAACTGTTTTTT. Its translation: CASSLDLGNLNEKLFF.

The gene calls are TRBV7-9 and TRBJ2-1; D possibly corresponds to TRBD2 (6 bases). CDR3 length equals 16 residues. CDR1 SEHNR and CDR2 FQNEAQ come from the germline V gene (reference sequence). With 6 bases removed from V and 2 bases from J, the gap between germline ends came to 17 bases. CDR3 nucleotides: TGTGCCAGCAGGGAACCGCAGGGACTTACCTACAATGAGCAGTTCTTC. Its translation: CASREPQGLTYNEQFF.

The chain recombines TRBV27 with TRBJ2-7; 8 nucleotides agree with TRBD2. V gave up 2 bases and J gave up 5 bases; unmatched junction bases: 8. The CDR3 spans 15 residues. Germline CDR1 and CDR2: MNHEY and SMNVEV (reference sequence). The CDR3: CASSLGAGAGNEQYF. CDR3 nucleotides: TGTGCCAGCAGTTTAGGAGCGGGAGCGGGGAACGAGCAGTACTTC.